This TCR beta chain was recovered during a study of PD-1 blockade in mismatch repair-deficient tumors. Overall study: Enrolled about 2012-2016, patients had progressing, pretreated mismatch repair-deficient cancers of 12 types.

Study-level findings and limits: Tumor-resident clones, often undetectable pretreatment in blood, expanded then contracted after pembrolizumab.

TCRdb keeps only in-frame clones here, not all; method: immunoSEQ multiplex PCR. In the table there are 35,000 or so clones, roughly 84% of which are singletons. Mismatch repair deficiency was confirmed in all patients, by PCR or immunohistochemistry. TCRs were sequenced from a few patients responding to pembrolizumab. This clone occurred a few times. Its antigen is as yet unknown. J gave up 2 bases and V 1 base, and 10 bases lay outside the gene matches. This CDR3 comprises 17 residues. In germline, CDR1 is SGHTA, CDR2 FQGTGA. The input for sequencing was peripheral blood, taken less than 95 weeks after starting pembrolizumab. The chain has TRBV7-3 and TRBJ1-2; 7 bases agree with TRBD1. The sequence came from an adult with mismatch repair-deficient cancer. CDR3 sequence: CASSLNPTPTGNYGYTF. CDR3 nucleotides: TGTGCCAGCAGCTTAAATCCCACTCCGACAGGGAACTATGGCTACACCTTC.